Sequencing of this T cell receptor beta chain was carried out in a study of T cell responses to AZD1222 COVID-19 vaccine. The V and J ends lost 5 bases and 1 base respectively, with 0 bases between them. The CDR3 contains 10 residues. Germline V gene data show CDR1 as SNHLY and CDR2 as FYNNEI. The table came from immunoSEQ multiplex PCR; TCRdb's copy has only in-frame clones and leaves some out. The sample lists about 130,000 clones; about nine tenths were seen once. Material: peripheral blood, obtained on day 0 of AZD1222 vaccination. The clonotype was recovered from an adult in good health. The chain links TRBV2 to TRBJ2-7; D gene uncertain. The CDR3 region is CASSSYEQYF. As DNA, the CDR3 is TGTGCCAGCAGTTCCTACGAGCAGTACTTC. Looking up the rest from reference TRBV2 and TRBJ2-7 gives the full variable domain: EPEVTQTPSHQVTQMGQEVILRCVPISNHLYFYWYRQILGQKVEFLVSFYNNEISEKSEIFDDQFSVERPDGSNFTLKIRSTKLEDSAMYFCASSSYEQYFGPGTRLTVT.